A selection of T cell receptor beta chains follows, all from one sample in a study of T cell changes during pregnancy in multiple sclerosis. Assay: immunoSEQ multiplex PCR; the TCRdb copy retains only in-frame clones and omits some. The sample yields more than 35,000 clones, more than 70% seen once. Here the sequenced sample was CD4+ T cells from peripheral blood mononuclear cells, taken in the first trimester of pregnancy. These receptors were obtained from a female donor with multiple sclerosis, enrolled in a pregnancy study. Both conserved end residues are part of each CDR3. D genes are given only for firm matches. Some rows have no size entry. The others give once, few or many, or a class for an expanded clone.

cdr3_aa cdr3_nt v_call clone_size j_call d_call
CASSLGGVMEETQYF TGTGCCAGCAGCTTAGGGGGAGTGATGGAAGAGACCCAGTACTTC TRBV11-3 . TRBJ2-5 .
CASSLLGGLFTGELFF TGCGCCAGCAGCCTACTCGGGGGGCTCTTCACCGGGGAGCTGTTTTTT TRBV5-1 . TRBJ2-2 .
CASSLFGPAAQGEAFF TGCGCCAGCAGCTTGTTCGGACCGGCCGCTCAGGGCGAAGCTTTCTTT TRBV5-1 . TRBJ1-1 .
CASSKGGSTEQFF TGTGCCAGCTCCAAGGGGGGGTCTACTGAGCAGTTCTTC TRBV19 . TRBJ2-1 .
CASSPNLGRGSSYEQYF TGTGCCAGCAGCCCAAACTTGGGGCGGGGGTCTTCCTACGAGCAGTACTTC TRBV14 . TRBJ2-7 TRBD2
CASKYSGPNYGYTF TGTGCCAGCAAGTATTCGGGTCCCAACTATGGCTACACCTTC TRBV7-2 . TRBJ1-2 .
CASSLAGQASNYGYTF TGTGCCAGCAGCTTAGCTGGACAGGCCTCTAACTATGGCTACACCTTC TRBV7-8 . TRBJ1-2 TRBD1
CASSLLSGTSGEYSYNEQFF TGTGCCAGCAGCTTACTGAGCGGGACTAGCGGCGAATACTCCTACAATGAGCAGTTCTTC TRBV7-6 once TRBJ2-1 TRBD2
CASSARLAGVAYNEQFF TGTGCCAGTAGTGCCAGACTAGCGGGGGTGGCCTACAATGAGCAGTTCTTC TRBV19 . TRBJ2-1 TRBD2
CASGPEPHGTGRGITTQYF TGTGCTAGTGGCCCCGAACCACATGGGACAGGGAGAGGTATAACGACCCAGTACTTC TRBV12-5 . TRBJ2-5 TRBD1
CASSSRTGSGANVLTF TGTGCCAGCAGTTCGCGGACAGGGTCTGGGGCCAACGTCCTGACTTTC TRBV6-5 once TRBJ2-6 TRBD1
CASSDARVKEGSYEQYF TGTGCCAGCAGTGACGCCCGGGTGAAGGAGGGATCCTACGAGCAGTACTTC TRBV6-1 . TRBJ2-7 .
CASSQDRGETQYF TGTGCCAGCAGCCAGGACAGGGGGGAGACCCAGTACTTC TRBV6-6 . TRBJ2-5 TRBD1
CASSSGGEQYF TGTGCCAGCAGCTCGGGAGGCGAGCAGTACTTC TRBV11-1 . TRBJ2-7 TRBD2
CASSQGETVDNSPLHF TGCGCCAGCAGCCAGGGCGAGACAGTGGATAATTCACCCCTCCACTTT TRBV4-1 few TRBJ1-6 .